This T cell receptor beta chain was identified in a study of Ad26.COV2.S vaccination and SARS-CoV-2 variants. On the study more broadly: Enrollment placed the donor in the COV1001 Ad26.COV2.S trial arm. Each vaccinee took Ad26.COV2.S intramuscularly, once or twice 56 days apart. Study-level points and caveats: Possible underestimation of total T cell responses by the TCR breadth and depth analyses was noted.

The germline V gene encodes CDR1 SGHAT and CDR2 FQNNGV. The CDR3 sequence is 13 residues long. V lost 1 base, J lost 7 bases, and 11 bases lay in between. Here immunoSEQ multiplex PCR was the method, and the copy in TCRdb shows in-frame clones only, minus some. The sample includes more than 300,000 clones, about 88% of them seen just once. With respect to this clone: What it recognizes is unknown.

Treatment meaning: roughly 18 received Ad26.COV2.S at low or high dose, single or two shots; about five received placebo; per-sample allocation not given. It was on day 63 after the first vaccine or placebo injection that samples were taken. What was given as vaccine was an Ad26 vector encoding Wuhan-strain SARS-CoV-2 spike. This clonotype was sampled from a person between 18 and 65 years old who received the Ad26.COV2.S COVID-19 vaccine or a placebo. The V and J genes are TRBV11-2 and TRBJ2-7; D gene uncertain. The sample consisted of peripheral blood, taken in a trial of Ad26.COV2.S vaccine versus placebo. The CDR3 loop is CASSLGPLGEQYF. The DNA of the CDR3 is TGTGCCAGCAGCTTAGGTCCCCTAGGGGAGCAGTACTTC.